The 31 T cell receptor beta chains below come from one sample, sequenced in a study of OX40 agonist ivuxolimab in advanced cancers. Generated by immunoSEQ multiplex PCR, the TCRdb table keeps only in-frame clones and is missing some. The data contain about 64,000 clones, around 93% of them singletons. Sequenced material: CD4+ or CD8+ T cells sorted from blood, taken in a trial of the OX40 agonist ivuxolimab. These receptors all come from an adult with an advanced solid tumor such as melanoma, head and neck, liver or kidney cancer.

This chain links TRBV6-6 with TRBJ2-7; maybe TRBD1 (6 bases). This CDR3 spans 13 amino acids. V was clipped by 7 bases and J by 3 bases, with 13 bases between them. The germline V gene has CDR1 MNHNY and CDR2 SVGAGI (reference sequence). The CDR3 region is CASTQPGDYEQYF. The CDR3 DNA is TGTGCCAGCACCCAACCAGGGGACTACGAGCAGTACTTC.

V is TRBV14 and J is TRBJ2-5, with D possibly TRBD2 on 5 matching bases. This CDR3 is 12 amino acids long. In germline, CDR1 is SGHDN, CDR2 FVKESK. The V end lost 4 bases, the J end lost 13 bases, and 16 bases lay between the germline ends. The CDR3 nucleotides read TGTGCCAGCAGCCGGCTCCGGGAAGAACGGTACTTC. Translating it yields CASSRLREERYF.

A remark on this clone: The same CDR3 also results from other DNA sequences found in this sample. The rearrangement links TRBV5-1 to TRBJ2-7; 8 bases are a match to TRBD2. V was pared by 0 bases and J by 4 bases, with 3 bases of the junction left unmatched. The CDR3 is made up of 14 amino acids. Germline assignment: CDR1 SGHRS and CDR2 YFSETQ. CDR3 sequence (DNA): TGCGCCAGCAGCTTGGGAGCGGGAGTATACGAGCAGTACTTC. The encoded protein is CASSLGAGVYEQYF.

This clone was seen once. The chain couples TRBV4-1 to TRBJ2-7; the D gene could be TRBD1 or TRBD2 (6 bases each). CDR1 and CDR2 from the germline V gene are MGHRA and YSYEKL. The germline V and J ends were trimmed by 1 base and 4 bases, with 14 bases remaining between them. This CDR3 has 15 residues. CDR3 sequence reads: CASSQGGARDYEQYF. For the CDR3, the DNA is TGCGCCAGCAGCCAAGGGGGGGCTCGGGATTACGAGCAGTACTTC.

The CDR3 sequence is CASSPLANSYEQYF. CDR3 in DNA: TGTGCCAGCAGCCCGCTAGCGAACTCCTACGAGCAGTACTTC. V is TRBV5-6 and J is TRBJ2-7; TRBD2 is a possible D gene (6 bases). CDR1 is SGHDT, CDR2 YYEEEE, per germline. The CDR3 is 14 amino acids. V was pared by 4 bases and J by 0 bases, with 11 bases between.

The rearrangement uses TRBV30 and TRBJ1-2, with 8 bases lining up with TRBD1. Germline V gene sequence: CDR1 GTSNPN, CDR2 SVGIG (reference sequence). This CDR3 has 11 residues. The trim removed 5 bases at V and 4 bases at J, leaving 0 bases unmatched. The CDR3 DNA reads as TGTGCCTGGGACAGGGGCTATGGCTACACCTTC. As protein: CAWDRGYGYTF.

The chain joins TRBV27 to TRBJ2-1; 9 bases match TRBD1. J lost 1 base, V lost 4 bases, and 5 bases had no gene match. In germline, CDR1 is MNHEY, CDR2 SMNVEV (reference sequence). CDR3 length: 16 amino acids. As DNA, the CDR3 is TGTGCCAGCAGTTCCTTTGACAGGGGGTCCTACAATGAGCAGTTCTTC. It translates to CASSSFDRGSYNEQFF.

J is TRBJ2-1 and V is TRBV5-6; D not resolved. CDR3 length equals 12 residues. Germline V lookup: CDR1 SGHDT, CDR2 YYEEEE. V lost 5 bases, J lost 3 bases, and 6 bases lay in between. In nucleotides, the CDR3 is TGTGCCAGCAGAAGAGACTACAATGAGCAGTTCTTC. Translating gives CASRRDYNEQFF. Full variable domain (missing parts from reference TRBV5-6 and TRBJ2-1): DAGVTQSPTHLIKTRGQQVTLRCSPKSGHDTVSWYQQALGQGPQFIFQYYEEEERQRGNFPDRFSGHQFPNYSSELNVNALLLGDSALYLCASRRDYNEQFFGPGTRLTVL.

J is TRBJ2-7 and V is TRBV6-5, with D possibly TRBD1 on 6 matching bases. The CDR3 has 13 residues. Looked up from germline, CDR1 is MNHEY and CDR2 is SVGAGI. Trimming took off 6 bases at V and 0 bases at J, with 9 bases between the two ends. This chain's CDR3 is CASSGDTSYEQYF. The CDR3 DNA follows: TGTGCCAGCAGCGGGGACACCTCCTACGAGCAGTACTTC.

The V gene is TRBV6-5, the J gene TRBJ1-4; D is undetermined. CDR1 is MNHEY and CDR2 is SVGAGI in the germline V gene. The V gene lost 6 bases and the J gene lost 0 bases, with 11 bases spanning the gap. This CDR3 has 15 amino acids. The CDR3 reads CASSQGDATNEKLFF. The CDR3 region has the DNA TGTGCCAGCAGCCAAGGAGATGCAACTAATGAAAAACTGTTTTTT.

CDR3 DNA sequence: TGTGCCAGCTCACTGCCCGGGAATGACGAGCAGTACTTC. This codes for CASSLPGNDEQYF. The chain is built from TRBV18 and TRBJ2-7, with D possibly matching TRBD2 (5 bases). Deletions cut 4 bases from V and 5 bases from J, with 12 bases between. From germline, CDR1 is KGHSH and CDR2 LQKENI. There are 13 residues in the CDR3.

This clone has only one observation. This chain uses TRBV4-3 with TRBJ2-7, with 14 bases aligning to TRBD2. The V gene's germline CDR1 is LGHNA and CDR2 YSLEER. The CDR3 has 16 residues. Trimming at V came to 1 base and at J to 7 bases, leaving 6 bases not matched to a gene. This chain's CDR3 is CASSQGLGLAGGEQYF. CDR3 nucleotide sequence: TGCGCCAGCAGCCAAGGCCTAGGACTAGCGGGAGGAGAGCAGTACTTC.

The chain carries TRBV4-1 and TRBJ2-7; D perhaps matches TRBD1 (5 bases). The germline gives CDR1 MGHRA, CDR2 YSYEKL. The CDR3 is 15 residues long. Trimming left V 0 bases short and J 2 bases short, with 11 bases between. The CDR3 protein is CASSQDQGMTYEQYF. The CDR3 DNA reads TGCGCCAGCAGCCAAGATCAGGGCATGACCTACGAGCAGTACTTC.

The chain couples TRBV6-5 to TRBJ2-7; D possibly corresponds to TRBD2 (5 bases). Germline V CDR1 and CDR2: MNHEY, SVGAGI. This CDR3 spans 14 amino acids. Trimming stripped 6 bases from V and 0 bases from J, with 12 bases between. For the CDR3, the DNA is TGTGCCAGCAGCTCTACTAGTAGCTCCTACGAGCAGTACTTC. Protein: CASSSTSSSYEQYF.

The chain joins TRBV19 to TRBJ2-1; unclear D gene. The CDR3 contains 19 residues. The germline V gene encodes CDR1 LNHDA and CDR2 SQIVND (reference sequence). V was pared by 7 bases and J by 0 bases, with 25 bases between. The CDR3 DNA sequence: TGTGCCAGTAAAGGCGGCGGATCGCGGTCCGGCCTCTCCTACAATGAGCAGTTCTTC. As protein: CASKGGGSRSGLSYNEQFF.

The chain combines TRBV29-1 with TRBJ2-1; D possibly corresponds to TRBD2 (6 bases). Germline lookup yields CDR1 SQVTM and CDR2 ANQGSEA. The CDR3 is 12 residues long. V lost 6 bases and J 6 bases, leaving 12 bases between the germline ends. The CDR3 region is CSVRPGVNEQFF. DNA for the CDR3: TGCAGCGTACGCCCGGGGGTCAATGAGCAGTTCTTC.

This clone has a single count. The J gene is TRBJ2-2, the V gene TRBV19, with 8 nucleotides matching TRBD1. Germline CDR1 LNHDA, CDR2 SQIVND (reference sequence). The V and J ends lost 7 bases and 5 bases, in that order; junction bases with no gene match: 6. This CDR3 spans 14 amino acids. The CDR3 loop reads CASIEQGVTGELFF. The CDR3 nucleotides are TGTGCCAGTATTGAACAGGGGGTGACCGGGGAGCTGTTTTTT.

The V call is TRBV7-9, the J call TRBJ2-1; D uncertain. V was shortened by 1 base and J by 11 bases, with 6 bases between the two germline ends. Germline CDR1 SEHNR, CDR2 FQNEAQ (reference sequence). The CDR3 spans 11 residues. The CDR3 reads CASSLGTKQFF. The CDR3 region has the DNA TGTGCCAGCAGCTTAGGGACGAAGCAGTTCTTC.

The rearrangement links TRBV10-3 to TRBJ2-1; D gene ambiguous. There are 14 residues in the CDR3. CDR1 and CDR2 from the germline V gene are ENHRY and SYGVKD. Trimming took 6 bases from V and 0 from J, leaving 9 bases between them. The CDR3 DNA is TGTGCCATCAGCGACTCGAGCTCCTACAATGAGCAGTTCTTC. Protein product: CAISDSSSYNEQFF.

The chain recombines TRBV7-9 with TRBJ1-2; 9 nucleotides agree with TRBD1. Unmatched junction bases numbered 11, after V lost 1 base and J lost 8 bases. Germline-derived CDR1 and CDR2 are SEHNR and FQNEAQ (reference sequence). This CDR3 spans 16 amino acids. CDR3: CASSLDMGQGRSGYTF. The CDR3 nucleotides are TGTGCCAGCAGCTTAGATATGGGACAGGGAAGGAGCGGCTACACCTTC.

A single count supports this clone. V usage is TRBV30 and J usage is TRBJ2-3, with 12 nucleotides matching TRBD2. V dropped 4 bases and J dropped 4; count of bases not matched to a gene: 3. The CDR3 length is 14 residues. The germline V gene has CDR1 GTSNPN and CDR2 SVGIG (reference sequence). CDR3 sequence reads: CAWILAGGPDTQYF. The CDR3 region has the DNA TGTGCCTGGATCCTAGCGGGAGGGCCAGATACGCAGTATTTT.

V gene TRBV30 combines with J gene TRBJ2-1, with 9 nucleotides matching TRBD1. The CDR3 is made up of 14 amino acids. Germline V CDR1 and CDR2: GTSNPN, SVGIG (reference sequence). The ends lost 3 bases at V and 6 bases at J; junction bases unmatched: 6. The CDR3 reads CAWSGDRVSNEQFF. In nucleotides, the CDR3 is TGTGCCTGGAGCGGGGACAGGGTGAGCAATGAGCAGTTCTTC.

This clone was found once. The chain couples TRBV10-3 to TRBJ1-1, with 9 bases aligning to TRBD1. CDR3 length: 15 amino acids. V dropped 10 bases and J dropped 1; count of bases not matched to a gene: 10. Germline assignment: CDR1 ENHRY and CDR2 SYGVKD. CDR3 protein: CASGGDRDSNTEAFF. The CDR3 region has the DNA TGTGCCAGCGGGGGGGACAGGGATTCGAACACTGAAGCTTTCTTT.

This rearrangement joins TRBV12-5 to TRBJ2-7; no clear D gene. V gave up 0 bases and J gave up 3 bases, with 15 bases separating them. The CDR3 totals 16 residues. CDR1 and CDR2 (germline): LGHNT, FRNRAP. DNA of the CDR3: TGTGCTAGTGGTTTGGTACTTGGCTCCCTCGTCTACGAGCAGTACTTC. Amino acid sequence: CASGLVLGSLVYEQYF.

The V call is TRBV30, the J call TRBJ1-4; 8 bases line up with TRBD1. Germline V CDR1 and CDR2: GTSNPN, SVGIG (reference sequence). The junction had 4 bases not matched to a gene; V was cut back by 4 bases and J by 6 bases. This CDR3 has 13 amino acids. CDR3 nucleotide sequence: TGTGCCTGGACGGGACAGGCCTATGAAAAACTGTTTTTT. This encodes CAWTGQAYEKLFF.

This CDR3 reads CASSVEGAGHAEAFF. Written as DNA, the CDR3 is TGCGCCAGCAGTGTAGAGGGGGCCGGGCACGCTGAAGCTTTCTTT. The rearrangement uses TRBV10-1 and TRBJ1-1; 7 bases are a match to TRBD1. This CDR3 spans 15 amino acids. Germline V lookup: CDR1 WNHNN, CDR2 SYGVQD (reference sequence). V lost 4 bases and J lost 6; bases outside the gene matches: 11.

V is TRBV5-8 and J is TRBJ2-7; D gene uncertain. CDR3 length: 11 residues. V shed 6 bases and J shed 6 bases, with 10 bases lying between them. The V gene's germline CDR1 is SGHTS and CDR2 YDEGEE. The CDR3: CASTQLIEQYF. The CDR3 DNA reads as TGTGCCAGCACCCAGTTAATCGAGCAGTACTTC.

This sequence joins TRBV5-6 and TRBJ2-6, with TRBD1 matching over 8 bases. Germline loops: CDR1 SGHDT, CDR2 YYEEEE. The CDR3 totals 17 residues. After removal of 1 base from V and 2 bases from J, the junction contained 5 bases not matched to a gene. The CDR3 nucleotides are TGTGCCAGCAGCTTGTTGACAGGGGACCCTGGGGCCAACGTCCTGACTTTC. This codes for CASSLLTGDPGANVLTF.

The V and J genes are TRBV6-6 and TRBJ2-5; 8 bases are a match to TRBD2. The CDR3 runs to 16 residues. Looked up from germline, CDR1 is MNHNY and CDR2 is SVGAGI (reference sequence). With V trimmed by 11 bases and J by 3 bases, 17 bases remained unmatched. The CDR3 region is CASTTGGKVTKETQYF. DNA for the CDR3: TGTGCCTCGACCACGGGGGGGAAGGTAACCAAAGAGACCCAGTACTTC.

The CDR3 sequence is CASSTRQGSYEQYF. CDR3 DNA sequence: TGTGCCAGTAGTACCCGACAGGGCTCCTACGAGCAGTACTTC. The chain couples TRBV19 to TRBJ2-7; 7 nucleotides line up with TRBD1. J gave up 0 bases and V 4 bases, and 3 bases lay outside the gene matches. Germline V gene lookup returns CDR1 LNHDA and CDR2 SQIVND (reference sequence). CDR3 length: 14 amino acids. Drawing the rest from reference TRBV19 and TRBJ2-7, the complete variable domain is DGGITQSPKYLFRKEGQNVTLSCEQNLNHDAMYWYRQDPGQGLRLIYYSQIVNDFQKGDIAEGYSVSREKKESFPLTVTSAQKNPTAFYLCASSTRQGSYEQYFGPGTRLTVT.

The rearrangement uses TRBV7-9 and TRBJ1-1; D is undetermined. The CDR3 is 13 amino acids. The V end lost 6 bases, the J end lost 2 bases, and 10 bases lay between the germline ends. Looked up from germline, CDR1 is SEHNR and CDR2 is FQNEAQ (reference sequence). The chain's CDR3 is CASRKDVNTEAFF. CDR3 nucleotide sequence: TGTGCCAGCAGGAAGGATGTTAACACTGAAGCTTTCTTT.